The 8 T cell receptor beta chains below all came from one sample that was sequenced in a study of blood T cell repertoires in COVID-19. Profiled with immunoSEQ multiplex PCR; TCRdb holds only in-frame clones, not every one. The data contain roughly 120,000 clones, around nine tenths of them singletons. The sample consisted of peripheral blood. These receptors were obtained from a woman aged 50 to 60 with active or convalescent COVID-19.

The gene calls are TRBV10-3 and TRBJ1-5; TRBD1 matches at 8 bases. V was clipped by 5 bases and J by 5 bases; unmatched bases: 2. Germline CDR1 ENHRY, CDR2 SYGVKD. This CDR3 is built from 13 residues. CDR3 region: CAISTTGDQPQHF. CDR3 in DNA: TGTGCCATCAGTACGACAGGGGATCAGCCCCAGCATTTT.

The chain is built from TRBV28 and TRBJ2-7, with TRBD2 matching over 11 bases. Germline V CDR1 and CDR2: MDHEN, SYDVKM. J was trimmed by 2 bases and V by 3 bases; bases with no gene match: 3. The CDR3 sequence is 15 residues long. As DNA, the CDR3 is TGTGCCAGCAGTTTGAGTAGCGGGAGGGCCTACGAGCAGTACTTC. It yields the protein CASSLSSGRAYEQYF.

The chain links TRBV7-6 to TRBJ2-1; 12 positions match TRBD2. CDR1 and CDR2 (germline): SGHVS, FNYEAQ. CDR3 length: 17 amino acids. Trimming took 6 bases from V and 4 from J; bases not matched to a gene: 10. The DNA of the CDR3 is TGTGCCAGCAGTAGGGGGGCTGGGACTAGCGGGTACAATGAGCAGTTCTTC. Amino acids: CASSRGAGTSGYNEQFF.

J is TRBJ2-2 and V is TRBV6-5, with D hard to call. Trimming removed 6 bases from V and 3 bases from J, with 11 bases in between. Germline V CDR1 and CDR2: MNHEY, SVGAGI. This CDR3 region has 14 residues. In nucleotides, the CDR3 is TGTGCCAGCAGGTCGGGTGGAGACACCGGGGAGCTGTTTTTT. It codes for CASRSGGDTGELFF.

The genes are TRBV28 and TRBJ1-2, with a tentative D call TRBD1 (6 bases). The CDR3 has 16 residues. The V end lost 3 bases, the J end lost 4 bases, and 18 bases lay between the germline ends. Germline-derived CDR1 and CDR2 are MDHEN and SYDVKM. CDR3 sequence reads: CASSFGRTASSYGYTF. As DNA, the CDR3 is TGTGCCAGCAGTTTCGGGAGGACAGCCTCTAGCTATGGCTACACCTTC.

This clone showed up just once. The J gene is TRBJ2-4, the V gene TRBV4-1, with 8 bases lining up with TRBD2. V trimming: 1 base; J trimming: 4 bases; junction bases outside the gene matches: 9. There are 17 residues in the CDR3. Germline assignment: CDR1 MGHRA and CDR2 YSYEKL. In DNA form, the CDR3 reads TGCGCCAGCAGCCAAGGCCCAGCGGGAGTTGGGAAAAACATTCAGTACTTC. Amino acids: CASSQGPAGVGKNIQYF.

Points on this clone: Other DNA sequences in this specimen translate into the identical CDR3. The CDR3, as DNA: TGTGCCAGCAGCGTAGATTTAACAGATACGCAGTATTTT. Its translation is CASSVDLTDTQYF. V and J are TRBV9 and TRBJ2-3; D not resolved. This CDR3 contains 13 residues. V gave up 0 bases and J gave up 3 bases, with 5 bases separating them. Germline loops: CDR1 SGDLS, CDR2 YYNGEE.

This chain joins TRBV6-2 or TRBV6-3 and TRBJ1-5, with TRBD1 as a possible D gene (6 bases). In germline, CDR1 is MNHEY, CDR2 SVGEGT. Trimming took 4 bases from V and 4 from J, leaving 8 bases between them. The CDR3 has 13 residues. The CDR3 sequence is CASSFTGNQPQHF. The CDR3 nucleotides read TGTGCCAGCAGTTTTACAGGGAATCAGCCCCAGCATTTT.